This T cell receptor (beta chain) was captured by sequencing in a study of cytomegalovirus exposure and HLA in healthy donors. Study-level results: Later analysis identified a missense DCLRE1C variant that was linked to TCR beta V- and J-gene trimming. CMV serostatus was the only recorded immune exposure for donors.

This clone has a handful of counts. Its antigen is still unknown. Primers: 60 Vbeta forward and 13 Jbeta reverse. This table comes from immunoSEQ multiplex PCR, and its TCRdb copy is limited to in-frame clones, with some not included. Among around 120,000 clones listed, roughly four fifths were seen once. V lost 3 bases, J lost 5 bases, and 9 bases stayed unmatched. Germline assignment: CDR1 MNHNS and CDR2 SASEGT. This CDR3 spans 16 amino acids. The origin of this receptor is a woman in her thirties or forties in good health and CMV-seropositive. This chain links TRBV6-1 with TRBJ1-2, with 10 positions matching TRBD1. Sequenced material: PBMCs. As DNA, the CDR3 is TGTGCCAGCAGTGAGCTACCGGGACAGGGGATTTATGGCTACACCTTC. Its translation is CASSELPGQGIYGYTF.